The source of this TCR beta chain is a study of identical twins. CDR3 length: 11 residues. Germline-derived CDR1 and CDR2 are SQVTM and ANQGSEA. Trimming removed 6 bases from V and 2 bases from J; junction bases left unmatched: 1. A single record per CDR3 protein comes from TCRdb applying MiXCR to the 5' RACE reads. This table holds around 450,000 distinct CDR3 sequences, 11% to 15% found once. Study conclusions and caveats: Twins shared beta out-of-frame sequences in excess, but this excess was weaker.

This clonotype was seen ten or more times. Its antigen is still unknown. The same data also went into a second study, on yellow fever vaccine responses in identical twins.

The chain has TRBV29-1 and TRBJ2-7, with 7 bases that match TRBD1. Material for sequencing was CD4+ T cells sorted from blood. This receptor was taken from a woman between 18 and 29 years old in good health. CDR3 in amino acids: CSVTGAYEQYF. The CDR3 nucleotides read TGCAGCGTAACAGGGGCCTACGAGCAGTACTTC.